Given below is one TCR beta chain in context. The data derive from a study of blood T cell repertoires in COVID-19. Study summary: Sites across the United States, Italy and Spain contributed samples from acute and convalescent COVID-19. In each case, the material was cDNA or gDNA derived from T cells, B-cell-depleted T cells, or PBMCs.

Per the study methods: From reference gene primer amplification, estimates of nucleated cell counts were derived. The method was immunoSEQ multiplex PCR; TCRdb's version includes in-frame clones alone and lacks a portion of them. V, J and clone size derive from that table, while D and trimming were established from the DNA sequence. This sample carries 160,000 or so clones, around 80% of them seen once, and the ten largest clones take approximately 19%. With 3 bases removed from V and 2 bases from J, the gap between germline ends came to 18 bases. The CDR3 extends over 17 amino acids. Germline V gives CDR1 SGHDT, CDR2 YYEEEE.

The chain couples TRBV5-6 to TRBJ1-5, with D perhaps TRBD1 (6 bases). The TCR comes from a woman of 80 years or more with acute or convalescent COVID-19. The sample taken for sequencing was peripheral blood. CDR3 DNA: TGTGCCAGCAGCTCCTATACAGGGATTAGCGGCAATCAGCCCCAGCATTTT. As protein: CASSSYTGISGNQPQHF.